Below are 10 T cell receptor beta chains sequenced from a single sample in a study of T cell responses to AZD1222 COVID-19 vaccine. Using immunoSEQ multiplex PCR, the repertoire was profiled, and TCRdb retains in-frame clones only, with some absent. Seen here are approximately 100,000 clones, around 90% observed once, and the top ten hold just under 5%. The starting material was peripheral blood, obtained 28 days after the second AZD1222 dose. The source of these receptors is an adult who received the AZD1222 COVID-19 vaccine.

The V call is TRBV5-1, the J call TRBJ2-2; the D is unclear. The V end was cut by 4 bases, the J end by 0 bases, with 1 base between. The CDR3 sequence is 12 residues long. Germline V gene lookup returns CDR1 SGHRS and CDR2 YFSETQ. CDR3 loop: CASSPNTGELFF. CDR3 bases: TGCGCCAGCAGCCCGAACACCGGGGAGCTGTTTTTT.

This chain connects TRBV11-2 to TRBJ1-1; D is perhaps TRBD1 (6 bases). Trimming left V 3 bases short and J 0 bases short, with 14 bases between. Germline CDR1 reads SGHAT; CDR2 reads FQNNGV. The CDR3 runs 16 residues. CDR3 protein: CASSFPYTGLNTEAFF. The CDR3 region has the DNA TGTGCCAGCAGCTTTCCCTACACAGGGCTGAACACTGAAGCTTTCTTT.

The CDR3 loop reads CSVVGGGDSETQYF. In DNA form, the CDR3 reads TGCAGCGTTGTAGGCGGGGGGGATTCAGAGACCCAGTACTTC. The chain employs TRBV29-1 and TRBJ2-5; 9 nucleotides line up with TRBD2. Germline V lookup: CDR1 SQVTM, CDR2 ANQGSEA. V lost 4 bases to trimming and J lost 4 bases; unmatched junction nucleotides: 7. The CDR3 spans 14 residues.

The chain is built from TRBV11-2 and TRBJ1-5; 7 bases align to TRBD1. Trimming at V came to 5 bases and at J to 8 bases, leaving 6 bases not matched to a gene. The V gene's germline CDR1 is SGHAT and CDR2 FQNNGV. This CDR3 has 13 amino acids. CDR3 nucleotide sequence: TGTGCCAGCAGCGCCGGGACAGAAAAGCCCCAGCATTTT. Protein sequence: CASSAGTEKPQHF. The full variable domain, with the rest looked up from reference TRBV11-2 and TRBJ1-5, is EAGVAQSPRYKIIEKRQSVAFWCNPISGHATLYWYQQILGQGPKLLIQFQNNGVVDDSQLPKDRFSAERLKGVDSTLKIQPAKLEDSAVYLCASSAGTEKPQHFGDGTRLSIL.

The V and J genes are TRBV5-5 and TRBJ1-2; possible D gene TRBD1, 6 bases. This CDR3 region has 13 residues. With 4 bases removed from V and 5 bases from J, the gap between germline ends came to 12 bases. The germline V gene encodes CDR1 SGHKS and CDR2 YYEKEE (reference sequence). CDR3 in amino acids: CASSRDTAYGYTF. CDR3 bases: TGTGCCAGCAGCAGGGACACCGCTTATGGCTACACCTTC.

This rearrangement joins TRBV19 to TRBJ1-3, with 8 bases that match TRBD1. From germline, CDR1 is LNHDA and CDR2 SQIVND (reference sequence). CDR3 length: 16 residues. After removal of 0 bases from V and 4 bases from J, the junction contained 5 bases not matched to a gene. This CDR3 reads CASSIDRRGQGNTIYF. The CDR3 bases are TGTGCCAGTAGTATAGATCGCAGGGGGCAGGGAAACACCATATATTTT.

V and J are TRBV5-4 and TRBJ2-7; D gene ambiguous. The V end lost 1 base, the J end lost 2 bases, and 7 bases lay between the germline ends. CDR1 and CDR2 (germline): SGHNT, YYREEE (reference sequence). The CDR3 has 13 residues. The CDR3 coding sequence is TGTGCCAGCAGCTTGATGCTTACCTACGAGCAGTACTTC. Amino acids: CASSLMLTYEQYF.

CDR3 amino acids: CASSYPRQGLTEAFF. CDR3 in DNA: TGTGCCAGCAGTTACCCCCGACAGGGTCTCACTGAAGCTTTCTTT. V and J are TRBV6-5 and TRBJ1-1, with 7 bases matching TRBD1. Trimming cost V 2 bases and J 4 bases; bases outside gene matches: 7. The CDR3 extends over 15 amino acids. Germline V lookup: CDR1 MNHEY, CDR2 SVGAGI.

J is TRBJ1-5 and V is TRBV7-2; TRBD1 matches 8 bases. The CDR3 is 13 amino acids. Germline V gene data show CDR1 as SGHTA and CDR2 as FQGNSA. The junction had 6 bases not matched to a gene; V was cut back by 5 bases and J by 9 bases. CDR3 nucleotides: TGTGCCAGCAGCCCCAGGGGGCTTGGGCCCCAGCATTTT. It specifies CASSPRGLGPQHF.

This sequence joins TRBV10-1 and TRBJ2-2, with 10 bases matching TRBD2. The CDR3 is 15 amino acids. V shed 5 bases, J shed 5 bases, and the junction held 5 bases outside the gene matches. CDR1 WNHNN and CDR2 SYGVQD come from the germline V gene (reference sequence). The CDR3 DNA sequence: TGCGCCAGCAGTACGGGTAGCGGGGGGACCGGGGAGCTGTTTTTT. This encodes CASSTGSGGTGELFF.